The 21 T cell receptor beta chains in this list originate from one sample, sequenced in a study of T cell clonality in common variable immunodeficiency. Only in-frame clones appear in the TCRdb table, and some are missing; sequencing was by immunoSEQ multiplex PCR. The sample was found to contain tens of thousands of clones, and every one recurs. Sequencing was done on a sample of peripheral blood mononuclear cells. These receptor sequences come from a person aged 18-70 years in good health.

This clone was observed many times. The covered CDR3 bases are TGTGCCGGAGCGGGAGGTCTACAAGAGACC. This translates into CAGAGGLQET. The CDR3 in full is CAGAGGLQETQYF. The chain links TRBV30 to TRBJ2-5, with 9 bases identical to TRBD2. The read ends 3 residues shy of where the CDR3 ends; the end is completed using the germline J gene. V lost 8 bases and J lost 2; bases outside the gene matches: 6. The CDR3 is made up of 13 amino acids. The germline V gene encodes CDR1 GTSNPN and CDR2 SVGIG (reference sequence).

This clone was observed at least ten times. The read falls 3 residues short of the CDR3 end, and the missing part is taken from the germline J gene. The genes are TRBV15 and TRBJ2-3, with a possible D match to TRBD2 (5 bases). Germline V gene sequence: CDR1 LNHNV, CDR2 YYDKDF (reference sequence). The CDR3 contains 16 residues. V lost 0 bases, J lost 5 bases, and 15 bases lay in between. CDR3 bases read: TGTGCCACCAGCAGAGATCGATCGAGGGTAGTAGATACG. It encodes CATSRDRSRVVDT. The whole CDR3 is CATSRDRSRVVDTQYF.

This clone was seen at least ten times. The read halts 3 residues ahead of the CDR3 end, with the missing end drawn from the germline J gene. The rearrangement uses TRBV29-1 and TRBJ1-1, with 8 bases matching TRBD1. There are 16 residues in the CDR3. V was pared by 3 bases and J by 2 bases, with 11 bases of the junction left unmatched. Germline CDR1 and CDR2: SQVTM and ANQGSEA. The CDR3 sequence is CSVEGNRGGFNTEAFF. Partial CDR3 DNA: TGCAGCGTTGAGGGGAACAGGGGGGGATTCAACACTGAA.

The table lists this clone with many counts. The read halts 3 residues ahead of the CDR3 end, with the missing end drawn from the germline J gene. The V call is TRBV29-1, the J call TRBJ2-3; 7 nucleotides line up with TRBD1. Trimming cost V 8 bases and J 0 bases; bases outside gene matches: 8. This CDR3 region has 14 residues. CDR1 SQVTM and CDR2 ANQGSEA come from the germline V gene. The CDR3 spells CSIAPGQSTDTQYF. The part of the CDR3 DNA that was read is TGCAGCATTGCTCCGGGACAGAGCACAGATACG.

This clone occurred many times. The CDR3 goes on 3 residues after the read ends, and that part is filled in from the germline J gene. J is TRBJ2-3 and V is TRBV19; tentative D call: TRBD1 (6 bases). Trimming took 1 base from V and 3 from J, leaving 11 bases between them. The CDR3 has 15 amino acids. Germline CDR1 reads LNHDA; CDR2 reads SQIVND (reference sequence). CDR3 in amino acids: CASSIGAGETDTQYF. CDR3 bases read: TGTGCCAGTAGTATAGGGGCAGGGGAAACAGATACG.

This clone appeared many times. The read terminates 3 residues before the CDR3 end, so the remaining end is supplied by the germline J gene. The chain is built from TRBV5-8 and TRBJ1-1; 8 nucleotides agree with TRBD1. The CDR3 runs 14 residues. The V gene end was trimmed by 6 bases and the J gene end by 1 base; junction bases not matched to a gene: 5. Germline V gene data show CDR1 as SGHTS and CDR2 as YDEGEE. The CDR3 DNA, read in part, is TGTGCCAGCATGCGGACAGGGACGAACACTGAA. The encoded protein is CASMRTGTNTE. The entire CDR3 reads CASMRTGTNTEAFF.

The sample holds a few counts of this clone. The read finishes 3 residues shy of the CDR3 end, and the germline J gene is used to complete it. The V gene is TRBV7-2, the J gene TRBJ2-1, with D possibly being TRBD2 (5 bases). The V end lost 0 bases, the J end lost 7 bases, and 19 bases lay between the germline ends. Germline V gene sequence: CDR1 SGHTA, CDR2 FQGNSA. CDR3 length: 17 amino acids. Partial CDR3 DNA: TGTGCCAGCAGCTTAGCGTTCGGGGAAGGAGTCTGGAATGAG. Translating gives CASSLAFGEGVWNE. The whole CDR3 is CASSLAFGEGVWNEQFF.

This clone has a handful of counts. The CDR3 goes on 3 residues after the read ends, and that part is filled in from the germline J gene. The gene calls are TRBV19 and TRBJ2-3, with 14 nucleotides matching TRBD2. The CDR3 contains 17 residues. The junction had 9 bases not matched to a gene; V was cut back by 6 bases and J by 4 bases. Germline V gene lookup returns CDR1 LNHDA and CDR2 SQIVND (reference sequence). The DNA read from the CDR3 is TGTGCCAGTAGCGTGACTAGCGGGGGGGCCGGGTCAGATACG. The encoded protein is CASSVTSGGAGSDT. The full-length CDR3 reads as CASSVTSGGAGSDTQYF.

This clone was counted ten times or more. The read is 3 residues too short to cover the CDR3 end, so that end is filled in from the germline J gene. The chain carries TRBV15 and TRBJ1-6; 8 bases align to TRBD1. Germline loops: CDR1 LNHNV, CDR2 YYDKDF (reference sequence). V shed 4 bases, J shed 5 bases, and the junction held 4 bases outside the gene matches. The length of the CDR3 is 15 residues. CDR3 protein: CATSTRTGHNSPLHF. Partial CDR3 DNA: TGTGCCACCAGCACCCGGACAGGGCATAATTCACCC.

This clone appeared many times. The read finishes 3 residues shy of the CDR3 end, and the germline J gene is used to complete it. The genes are TRBV29-1 and TRBJ2-1, with D maybe TRBD1 (5 bases). The CDR3 totals 12 residues. Germline CDR1 reads SQVTM; CDR2 reads ANQGSEA. Trimming took off 3 bases at V and 3 bases at J, with 6 bases between the two ends. Partial CDR3 DNA: TGCAGCGTTGATAGGGGCTACAATGAG. Protein: CSVDRGYNE. The full CDR3 protein is CSVDRGYNEQFF.

The sample holds many counts of this clone. The DNA read from the CDR3 is TGTGCCAGCAGTGAACCGGGACAGGGCACCGGGGAG. Its protein is CASSEPGQGTGE. The whole CDR3 sequence is CASSEPGQGTGELFF. This chain connects TRBV2 to TRBJ2-2, with 9 bases matching TRBD1. The sequenced fragment ends 3 residues before the CDR3 boundary, so the rest is inferred from the germline J gene. V shed 2 bases and J 4 bases; nucleotides not matched to a gene: 2. Germline CDR1 is SNHLY and CDR2 is FYNNEI. CDR3 size: 15 residues.

This clone was detected ten times or more. The read finishes 3 residues shy of the CDR3 end, and the germline J gene is used to complete it. The chain carries TRBV10-3 and TRBJ2-5, with 10 bases aligning to TRBD2. The CDR3 contains 16 residues. V gave up 8 bases and J gave up 0 bases; unmatched junction bases: 9. Looked up from germline, CDR1 is ENHRY and CDR2 is SYGVKD. CDR3 DNA (partial): TGTGCCATCTCCCCGGGAGCGGGAGGGTACCAAGAGACC. Its protein is CAISPGAGGYQET. The whole CDR3 region reads CAISPGAGGYQETQYF.

This clone was counted many times. CDR3 DNA (partial): TGTGCCAGCAGCTTACCGGGTTACGATAATTCACCC. Translated, it gives CASSLPGYDNSP. The whole CDR3 is CASSLPGYDNSPLHF. This rearrangement joins TRBV7-2 to TRBJ1-6; D is undetermined. The read stops 3 residues short of the end of the CDR3; the missing end is completed from the germline J gene. Germline V gene lookup returns CDR1 SGHTA and CDR2 FQGNSA. The germline V and J ends were trimmed by 2 bases and 5 bases, with 10 bases remaining between them. This CDR3 is built from 15 residues. The variable domain in full, completed from reference TRBV7-2 and TRBJ1-6, reads GAGVSQSPSNKVTEKGKDVELRCDPISGHTALYWYRQSLGQGLEFLIYFQGNSAPDKSGLPSDRFSAERTGGSVSTLTIQRTQQEDSAVYLCASSLPGYDNSPLHFGNGTRLTVT.

This clone was counted at least ten times. The read gets to within 3 residues of the CDR3 end, and the germline J gene fills in the rest. The rearrangement joins TRBV12-3 or TRBV12-4 to TRBJ1-4; no firm D call. V lost 2 bases to trimming and J lost 2 bases, with 3 bases between them. This CDR3 has 13 residues. The DNA read from the CDR3 is TGTGCCAGCAGTTTACGTACTAATGAAAAA. This sequence encodes CASSLRTNEK. The entire CDR3 sequence reads CASSLRTNEKLFF.

This clone was detected ten times or more. The read ends 3 residues early relative to the CDR3; the germline J gene fills the gap. The gene calls are TRBV5-1 and TRBJ2-2, with 8 positions matching TRBD2. The V segment lost 0 bases and the J segment 6 bases; nucleotides outside the gene matches: 10. This CDR3 region has 17 residues. Germline V gives CDR1 SGHRS, CDR2 YFSETQ. The CDR3 is CASSLEGSGMGAGELFF. The sequenced part of the CDR3 DNA is TGCGCCAGCAGCTTGGAAGGTAGCGGGATGGGGGCCGGGGAG.

This clone appeared many times. Coverage ceases 3 residues before the CDR3 finishes, and the germline J gene fills in the end. The rearrangement joins TRBV19 to TRBJ2-7; no firm D call. The ends were cut back, 1 base at V and 1 base at J, with 5 bases in the middle. Germline CDR1 is LNHDA and CDR2 is SQIVND (reference sequence). The CDR3 consists of 13 residues. The DNA read from the CDR3 is TGTGCCAGTAGTATAGGCACATCCTACGAG. It translates to CASSIGTSYE. The whole CDR3 region reads CASSIGTSYEQYF. The complete variable domain, with remaining parts taken from reference TRBV19 and TRBJ2-7, reads DGGITQSPKYLFRKEGQNVTLSCEQNLNHDAMYWYRQDPGQGLRLIYYSQIVNDFQKGDIAEGYSVSREKKESFPLTVTSAQKNPTAFYLCASSIGTSYEQYFGPGTRLTVT.

This clone was seen many times. The read terminates 3 residues ahead of where the CDR3 ends, so the germline J gene completes it. This chain links TRBV7-9 with TRBJ2-7; TRBD2 might be the D (6 bases). V was cut by 5 bases and J by 4 bases, with 12 bases left in between. Germline V gene data show CDR1 as SEHNR and CDR2 as FQNEAQ (reference sequence). This CDR3 has 13 amino acids. CDR3 bases read: TGTGCCAGCAGCATACCCGGGGGATACGAG. It specifies CASSIPGGYE. The CDR3 in full is CASSIPGGYEQYF.

This clone was counted at least ten times. The read falls 3 residues short of the CDR3 end, and the missing part is taken from the germline J gene. The rearrangement links TRBV30 to TRBJ2-3, with D possibly TRBD1 on 6 matching bases. Between the trimmed V and J ends, which lost 8 bases and 2 bases, there was a span of 20 bases. The CDR3 loop spans 15 amino acids. CDR1 and CDR2 from the germline V gene are GTSNPN and SVGIG (reference sequence). CDR3 DNA, as far as it was read: TGTGCCCGCGGAGTAGGGGGTGGGAACACAGATACG. Protein sequence: CARGVGGGNTDT. The full CDR3 sequence reads CARGVGGGNTDTQYF.

Many counts were recorded for this clone. The read comes to an end 3 residues before the CDR3 does, leaving the germline J gene to fill in the end. The chain is built from TRBV6-1 and TRBJ1-5; no definite D call. The germline CDR1 and CDR2 sequences are MNHNS and SASEGT. The CDR3 is 15 residues long. Trimming cost V 2 bases and J 2 bases, with 10 bases left between them. CDR3 loop: CASSENRGRNQPQHF. CDR3 DNA (partial): TGTGCCAGCAGTGAAAATAGAGGGCGCAATCAGCCC.

This clone showed up many times. The read terminates 3 residues ahead of where the CDR3 ends, so the germline J gene completes it. J is TRBJ1-5 and V is TRBV20-1, with D perhaps TRBD1 (5 bases). The germline V and J ends were trimmed by 3 bases and 4 bases, with 7 bases remaining between them. The CDR3 covers 12 residues. CDR1 DFQATT and CDR2 SNEGSKA come from the germline V gene (reference sequence). The CDR3 DNA, read in part, is TGCAGTGCTAGTGGGGGGAATCAGCCC. This codes for CSASGGNQP. The entire CDR3 reads CSASGGNQPQHF.

This clone was observed at least ten times. The CDR3 loop is CASSLVGDSNQPQHF. The DNA read from the CDR3 is TGTGCCAGCAGCTTGGTCGGGGATAGCAATCAGCCC. The gene calls are TRBV5-5 and TRBJ1-5; D is ambiguous. The sequence runs out 3 residues before the end of the CDR3; the remainder is reconstructed from the germline J gene. The CDR3 totals 15 residues. The germline V gene has CDR1 SGHKS and CDR2 YYEKEE (reference sequence). Trimming shortened V by 0 bases and J by 0 bases, and 7 bases separated the two germline ends.